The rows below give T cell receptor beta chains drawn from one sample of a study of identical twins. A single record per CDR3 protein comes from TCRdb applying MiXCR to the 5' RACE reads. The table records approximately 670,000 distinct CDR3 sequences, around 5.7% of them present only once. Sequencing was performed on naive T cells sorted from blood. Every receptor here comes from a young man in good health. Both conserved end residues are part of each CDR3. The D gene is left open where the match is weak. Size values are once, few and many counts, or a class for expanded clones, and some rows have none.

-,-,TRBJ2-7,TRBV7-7,TGTGCCAGCAGCTTAGGAGGGGGTAACCACGAGCAGTACTTC,CASSLGGGNHEQYF
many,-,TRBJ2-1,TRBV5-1,TGCGCCAGCAGCTTTTTTGGAGGGGATGAGCAGTTCTTC,CASSFFGGDEQFF
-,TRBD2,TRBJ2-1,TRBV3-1,TGTGCCAGCAGCCAAGGGCCGCTAGCGGGGGGTGAGCAGTTCTTC,CASSQGPLAGGEQFF
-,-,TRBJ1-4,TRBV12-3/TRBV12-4,TGTGCCAGCAGTCCCCCCCGGGAACGCCCCGAAAAACTGTTTTTT,CASSPPRERPEKLFF
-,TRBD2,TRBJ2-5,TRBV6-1,TGTGCCAGCAGGGGAAAGCGGGGCTTGGGCGAGACCCAGTACTTC,CASRGKRGLGETQYF
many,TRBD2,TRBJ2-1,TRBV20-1,TGCAGTGCTAGAGTTCCCCTACTAGCGGGAGTCGCCTACAATGAGCAGTTCTTC,CSARVPLLAGVAYNEQFF
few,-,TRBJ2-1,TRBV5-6,TGTGCCAGCAGCTTGGGGAACAGGAGGCAGTTCTTC,CASSLGNRRQFF
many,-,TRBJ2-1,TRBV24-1,TGTGCCACCAGTGATGGAGGACTATCCTACAATGAGCAGTTCTTC,CATSDGGLSYNEQFF
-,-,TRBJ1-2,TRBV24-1,TGTGCCACCAGTGATGATCCTCTCTATGGCTACACCTTC,CATSDDPLYGYTF
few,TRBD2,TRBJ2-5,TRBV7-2,TGTGCCAGCAGCTCGGTAGCGGGGGGACAAGAGACCCAGTACTTC,CASSSVAGGQETQYF
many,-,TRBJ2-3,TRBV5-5,TGTGCCAGCAGCTTGAGTAGCGGTGGGGATACGCAGTATTTT,CASSLSSGGDTQYF
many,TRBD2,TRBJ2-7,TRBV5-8,TGTGCCAGCAGGACTAAGGGTAGCGGGCCCCCCTACGAGCAGTACTTC,CASRTKGSGPPYEQYF
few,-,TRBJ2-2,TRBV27,TGTGCCAGCGGATTCTTGGCAGACACCGGGGAGCTGTTTTTT,CASGFLADTGELFF
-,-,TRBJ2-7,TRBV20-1,TGCAGTGCTAGTGTAGTGGCCAGGGGAGACGAGCAGTACTTC,CSASVVARGDEQYF
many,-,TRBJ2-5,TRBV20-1,TGCAGTGCTAGAGATCTGGTCGATCCTCAAGAGACCCAGTACTTC,CSARDLVDPQETQYF
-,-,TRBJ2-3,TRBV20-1,TGCAGTGGATCTACTACAGGCACAGATACGCAGTATTTT,CSGSTTGTDTQYF
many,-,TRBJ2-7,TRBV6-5,TGTGCCAGCAGTAACGGGACACTCGGGCAGTACTTC,CASSNGTLGQYF
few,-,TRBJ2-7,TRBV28,TGTGCCAGCAGTTTTGAGGCGGGGCTGGCGTCCTACGAGCAGTACTTC,CASSFEAGLASYEQYF
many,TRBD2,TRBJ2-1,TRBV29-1,TGCAGCACCAGCGGGAGTGGTTACAATGAGCAGTTCTTC,CSTSGSGYNEQFF
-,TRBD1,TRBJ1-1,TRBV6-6,TGTGCCATCCGGACAGGGCCCTTTGGTGAAGCTTTCTTT,CAIRTGPFGEAFF
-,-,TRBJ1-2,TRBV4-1,TGCGCCAGCAGCCAAGAGCAAACTGCTACCTATGGCTACACCTTC,CASSQEQTATYGYTF
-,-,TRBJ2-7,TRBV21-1,TGTGCCAGCAGCCAACCGCGGCTAGCGGGAGGGCCCGTGCAGTACTTC,CASSQPRLAGGPVQYF
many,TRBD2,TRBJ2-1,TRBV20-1,TGCAGTGCTAGAGATACTACTAGCGGGCCCTACAATGAGCAGTTCTTC,CSARDTTSGPYNEQFF
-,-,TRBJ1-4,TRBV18,TGTGCCAGCTCACGAACTAAATCTCAGTGGGCCGACAATGAAAAACTGTTTTTT,CASSRTKSQWADNEKLFF
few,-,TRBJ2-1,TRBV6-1,TGTGCCAGCAAACCTGGGCCAGGGGTCAATGAGCAGTTCTTC,CASKPGPGVNEQFF
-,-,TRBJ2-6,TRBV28,TGTGCCAGCACCCAACAGGAACCCTCTGGGGCCAACGTCCTGACTTTC,CASTQQEPSGANVLTF
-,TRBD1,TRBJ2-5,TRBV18,TGTGCCAGCTCACCGACAGACAGGGTGACCCAGTACTTC,CASSPTDRVTQYF
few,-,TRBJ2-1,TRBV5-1,TGCGCCAGCAGCTTGGCCCGCACAGGGCTTGGGAATGAGCAGTTCTTC,CASSLARTGLGNEQFF
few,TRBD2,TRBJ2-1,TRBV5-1,TGCGCCAGCAGCTTTGTAGCGGGAAATAGGGTCGATGAGCAGTTCTTC,CASSFVAGNRVDEQFF
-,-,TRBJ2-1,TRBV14,TGTGCCAGCAGCCAAGTTTCCGGACACAATGAGCAGTTCTTC,CASSQVSGHNEQFF
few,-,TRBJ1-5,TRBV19,TGTGCCAGTAGTAGGGGACCGGGGTGGCAGCATTTT,CASSRGPGWQHF
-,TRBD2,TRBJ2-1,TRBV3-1,TGTGCCAGCAGCCTAGCGGGAGTTGTGGGAAATGAGCAGTTCTTC,CASSLAGVVGNEQFF
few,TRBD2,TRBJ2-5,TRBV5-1,TGCGCCAGCAGCCGGGCCGGGACTAGCGGTCATGAGGAGACCCAGTACTTC,CASSRAGTSGHEETQYF
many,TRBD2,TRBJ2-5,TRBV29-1,TGCAGCGTTGAGCGGGAGGGGGAGACCCAGTACTTC,CSVEREGETQYF
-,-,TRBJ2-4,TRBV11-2,TGTGCCAGCAGCTCACTAACGTTAGCCAAAAACATTCAGTACTTC,CASSSLTLAKNIQYF
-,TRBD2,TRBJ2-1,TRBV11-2,TGTGCCAGCAGCCGGGGACTAGCGGGAGTAGATGGCCGCAATGAGCAGTTCTTC,CASSRGLAGVDGRNEQFF
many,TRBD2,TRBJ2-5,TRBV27,TGTGCCAGCAGTTCCTGGACTAGCGGCCTACAAGAGACCCAGTACTTC,CASSSWTSGLQETQYF
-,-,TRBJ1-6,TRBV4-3,TGCGCCAGCAGCCAAGACCCAACGGGCGATTCACCCCTCCACTTT,CASSQDPTGDSPLHF
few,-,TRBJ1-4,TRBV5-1,TGCGCCAGCAGCTTGGAACTAACCAATGAAAAACTGTTTTTT,CASSLELTNEKLFF
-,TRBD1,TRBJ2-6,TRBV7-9,TGTTCCAGCAGTCGGGGGACAGGGGGAGCTGGGGCCAACGTCCTGACTTTC,CSSSRGTGGAGANVLTF
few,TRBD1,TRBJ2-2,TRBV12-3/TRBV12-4,TGTGCCAGCAACTACAGGGGGCGCAGCGGGGAGCTGTTTTTT,CASNYRGRSGELFF
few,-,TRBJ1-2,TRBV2,TGTGCCAGCAGGGGGACACAGTTCCCCTATGGCTACACCTTC,CASRGTQFPYGYTF
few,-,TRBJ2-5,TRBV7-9,TGTGCCAGCAGCTGGGGCAGGGAAGAGACCCAGTACTTC,CASSWGREETQYF
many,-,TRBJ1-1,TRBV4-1,TGCGCCAGCAGCCAAGTTGGCGCGCGAGGCACTGAAGCTTTCTTT,CASSQVGARGTEAFF
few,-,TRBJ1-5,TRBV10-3,TGTGCCATCAGTGAGTATGCGGAAAGCAATCAGCCCCAGCATTTT,CAISEYAESNQPQHF
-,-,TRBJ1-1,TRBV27,TGTGCCAGCAGTCCTCAAGTGCAAAGATGGAACACTGAAGCTTTCTTT,CASSPQVQRWNTEAFF
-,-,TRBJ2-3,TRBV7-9,TGTGCCAGCAGCCCCCCCGGGGGCGTCCCCACAGATACGCAGTATTTT,CASSPPGGVPTDTQYF
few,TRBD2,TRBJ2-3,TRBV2,TGTGCCAGCACGAGAGCGGGAGCGGCAGATACGCAGTATTTT,CASTRAGAADTQYF
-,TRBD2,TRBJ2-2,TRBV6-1,TGTGCCAGCAGCAACGGGAGGCCGAACACCGGGGAGCTGTTTTTT,CASSNGRPNTGELFF
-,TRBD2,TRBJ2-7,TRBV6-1,TGTGCCAGCAGCCGGGGGGATTATGCGGGGGAGCAGTACTTC,CASSRGDYAGEQYF
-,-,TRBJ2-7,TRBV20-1,TGCAGTGCTAGACCTGGGATCGGCTACGAGCAGTACTTC,CSARPGIGYEQYF
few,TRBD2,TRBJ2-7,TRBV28,TGTGCCAGCAGTTTAAGCGGGAGAGAATCTCACGAGCAGTACTTC,CASSLSGRESHEQYF